This T cell receptor (beta chain) appears in the sequencing data of a study of blood T cell repertoires in COVID-19 (dated by TCRdb to about 2020). In terms of the full investigation: Samples from collaborators originated in the United States, Italy and Spain and spanned both the acute and convalescent phases of COVID-19. The dataset comprised deeply sampled blood TCRbeta repertoires from subjects exposed to, actively infected with, or recovered from COVID-19. Sample metadata almost always included a de-identified subject ID, COVID-19 status, age in years and sex. The material from the prospective study consisted of cDNA or gDNA derived from T cells, B-cell-depleted T cells, or PBMCs. Samples came from the ongoing ImmuneRACE study (first 160 participants) plus 1,254 subjects from 6 global collaborators. The repertoires were made available in a free public database intended to serve as a resource for research on the immune response to SARS-CoV-2. HLA class I and class II types, where available, came from metadata supplied by the sample provider rather than from assay-based typing.

CDR1 and CDR2, per the germline V gene, are SGDLS and YYNGEE. Its CDR3 holds 15 amino acids, cysteine through phenylalanine. Of the read, only the CDR3 DNA is kept; its 45 bases are in frame from base 1. Trimming costs V 2 bases and J 6 bases, and their ends lie 16 bases apart. Summary of the overall study and its limitations: Clinical and demographic metadata were provided uncurated, with the amount varying by source and participant.

TCRbeta CDR3 regions were amplified from genomic DNA by means of the immunoSEQ Assay, a bias-controlled multiplex PCR. The study's processing was this. Within the assay, amplification of reference gene primers was used to estimate how many nucleated cells each sample contained. To quantify the absolute abundance of each unique TCRbeta CDR3 rearrangement, sequence reads were collapsed and filtered. For each sample, productive Simpson clonality was calculated by taking the square root of Simpson's diversity index across productive rearrangements. TCRdb mirrors the immuneACCESS table, restricted to in-frame sequences. Some clones are absent from its copies; in checked studies, under half trace to an unresolved V gene, and the reason for the others is unknown. V, J and clone size derive from that table, while D and trimming were established from the DNA sequence. The sample table records hundreds of thousands of clones; roughly 89% of these occur just once. Of the sample, roughly 2.9% falls within the top ten clones.

As to this clone: It lacks a known antigen. No base quality values were provided; no much bigger clone lies one nucleotide off.

In the prospective study, participants were about 18 to 95 years old, resided in about two dozen geographic areas of the United States, and were enrolled through a virtual design. To assign participants to cohorts, the prospective study relied on clinical history that participants themselves reported in a screening survey and a study questionnaire. Exposed participants had been in contact, within 2 weeks of entering the study, with a person who had a PCR-confirmed or clinician-diagnosed case of COVID-19. In the prospective study, mobile phlebotomists collected whole blood, serum and a nasopharyngeal or oropharyngeal swab from each participant. Over a roughly 2-month period, participants in the prospective study had the option of providing additional blood draws and questionnaires. Before DNA extraction, blood samples from the prospective study were shipped at room temperature or frozen.

The sample comprised PBMCs or T cells enriched from blood (not recorded which). This receptor was identified in a woman in her forties or fifties who had been exposed to COVID-19. The V and J genes are TRBV9 and TRBJ2-3, with a weak D call of TRBD2 (6 bases match). In nucleotide form, the sequence is TGTGCCAGCAGCGTGGAGGGGCCACCGTGGGATACGCAGTATTTT. The translation is CASSVEGPPWDTQYF.